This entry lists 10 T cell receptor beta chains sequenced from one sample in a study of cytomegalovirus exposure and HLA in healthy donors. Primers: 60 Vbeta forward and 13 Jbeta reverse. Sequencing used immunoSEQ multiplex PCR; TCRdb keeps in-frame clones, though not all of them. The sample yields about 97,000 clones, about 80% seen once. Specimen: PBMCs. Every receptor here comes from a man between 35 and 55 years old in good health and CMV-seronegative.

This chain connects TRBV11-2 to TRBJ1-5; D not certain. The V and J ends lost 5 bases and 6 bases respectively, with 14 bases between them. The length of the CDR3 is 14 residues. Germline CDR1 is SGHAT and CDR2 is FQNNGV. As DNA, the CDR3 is TGTGCCAGCAGCCCAGACTCGGGTAGTCAGCCCCAGCATTTT. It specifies CASSPDSGSQPQHF.

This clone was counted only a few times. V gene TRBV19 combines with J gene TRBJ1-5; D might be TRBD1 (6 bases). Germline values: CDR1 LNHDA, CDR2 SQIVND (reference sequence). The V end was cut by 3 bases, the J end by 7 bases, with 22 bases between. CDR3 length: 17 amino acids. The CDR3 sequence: CASSILLGGGWNQPQHF. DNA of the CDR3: TGTGCCAGTAGTATCCTCCTCGGGGGGGGCTGGAACCAGCCCCAGCATTTT.

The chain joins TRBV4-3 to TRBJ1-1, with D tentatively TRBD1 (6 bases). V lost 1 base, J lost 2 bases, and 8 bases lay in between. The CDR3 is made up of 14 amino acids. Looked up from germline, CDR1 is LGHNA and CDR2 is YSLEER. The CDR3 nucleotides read TGCGCCAGCAGCCAAGGGGGGCTCAACACTGAAGCTTTCTTT. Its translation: CASSQGGLNTEAFF.

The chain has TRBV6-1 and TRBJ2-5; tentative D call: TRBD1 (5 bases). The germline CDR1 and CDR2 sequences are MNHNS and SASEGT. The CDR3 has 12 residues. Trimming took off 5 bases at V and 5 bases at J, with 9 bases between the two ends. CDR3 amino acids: CASSTQGETQYF. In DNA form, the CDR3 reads TGTGCCAGCAGTACCCAGGGCGAGACCCAGTACTTC.

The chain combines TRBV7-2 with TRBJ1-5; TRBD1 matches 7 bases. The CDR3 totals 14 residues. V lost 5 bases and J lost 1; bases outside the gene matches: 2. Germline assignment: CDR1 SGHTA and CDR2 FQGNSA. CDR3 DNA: TGTGCCAGCAGCCTGACAGGGAGCAATCAGCCCCAGCATTTT. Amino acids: CASSLTGSNQPQHF.

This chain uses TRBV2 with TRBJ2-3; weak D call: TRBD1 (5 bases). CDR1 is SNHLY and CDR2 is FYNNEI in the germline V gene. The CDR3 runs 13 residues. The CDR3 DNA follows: TGTGCTAGCTCTTATTTAGGGGCAGATACGCAGTATTTT. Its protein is CASSYLGADTQYF.

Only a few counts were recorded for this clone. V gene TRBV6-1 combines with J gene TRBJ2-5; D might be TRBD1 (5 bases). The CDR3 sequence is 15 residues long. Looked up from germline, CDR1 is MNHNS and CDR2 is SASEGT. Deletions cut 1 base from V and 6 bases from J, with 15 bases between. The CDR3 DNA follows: TGTGCCAGCAGTGAAGAAAGGGCCAGGGCAAAGACCCAGTACTTC. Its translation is CASSEERARAKTQYF.

In nucleotides, the CDR3 is TGTGCCAGCAGCTTATGGACGGGGGGGGCGGATGAGCAGTTCTTC. Its translation: CASSLWTGGADEQFF. J is TRBJ2-1 and V is TRBV7-9; 8 nucleotides align to TRBD2. Germline values: CDR1 SEHNR, CDR2 FQNEAQ (reference sequence). CDR3 length equals 15 residues. Trimming at V came to 2 bases and at J to 8 bases, leaving 8 bases not matched to a gene.

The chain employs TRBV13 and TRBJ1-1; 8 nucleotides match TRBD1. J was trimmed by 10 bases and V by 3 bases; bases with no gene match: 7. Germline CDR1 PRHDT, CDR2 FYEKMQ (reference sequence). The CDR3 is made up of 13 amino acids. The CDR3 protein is CASSFRDRSGAFF. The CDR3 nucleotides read TGTGCCAGCAGCTTCCGGGACAGGTCCGGAGCTTTCTTT.

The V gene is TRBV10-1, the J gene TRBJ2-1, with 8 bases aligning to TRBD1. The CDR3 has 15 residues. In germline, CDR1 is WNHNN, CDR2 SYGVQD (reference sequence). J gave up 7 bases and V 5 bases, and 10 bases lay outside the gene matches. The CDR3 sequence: CASSLRQGLGNEQFF. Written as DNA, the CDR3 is TGCGCCAGCAGTTTAAGACAGGGGCTAGGGAATGAGCAGTTCTTC.